The clone carrying this T cell receptor beta chain was counted only a few times. The antigen remains unidentified. This sample was taken from a study of identical twins. CDR3 length: 15 residues. In germline, CDR1 is SGHVS, CDR2 FQNEAQ. V lost 0 bases and J lost 4, with 12 bases in between. Broader study findings: Excess sharing by twins proved weaker in beta out-of-frame sequences. It was possible that invariant MAIT and iNKT cells partly confounded the zero-insertion analyses.

A universal primer site arose from template switching, and cDNA bore unique molecular identifiers. TCRdb itself ran the 5' RACE reads through MiXCR, one entry per CDR3 protein. The sample consists of around 250,000 distinct CDR3 sequences, about 8.5% of them appearing once. All of the donors were Caucasians in good health. These data were also filed under a second study, of yellow fever vaccine responses in identical twins.

Material: CD8+ T cells sorted from blood. The rearrangement links TRBV7-8 to TRBJ1-1; D ambiguous. This TCR was recovered from a woman under 30 in good health. The CDR3 sequence: CASSLAAGGRTEAFF. CDR3 DNA sequence: TGTGCCAGCAGCTTAGCGGCGGGAGGACGCACTGAAGCTTTCTTT.